The present T cell receptor (beta chain) was sequenced within a study of response to subunit inactivated influenza vaccine. TCRdb analysed the RT-PCR reads with MiXCR anew, one entry per CDR3 protein. The sample contains about 520,000 distinct CDR3 sequences, under 8.5% of which appear only once. In its sample, this clonotype was seen many times. Its antigen is unknown. Findings of the study overall: Authors suggested seasonal influenza vaccinations each recruit few new T cells.

Trimming took 4 bases from V and 6 from J, leaving 11 bases between them. Germline assignment: CDR1 SGHRS and CDR2 YFSETQ. This CDR3 has 13 amino acids. The chain links TRBV5-1 to TRBJ2-1; D is unclear. The clonotype originates from a man between 45 and 75 years old who received an inactivated influenza vaccine. Here the sequenced sample was PBMCs from blood, taken roughly 24 months after vaccination. The CDR3 nucleotides read TGCGCCAGCAGCCCCGGCTTCGGCAATGAGCAGTTCTTC. It yields the protein CASSPGFGNEQFF.